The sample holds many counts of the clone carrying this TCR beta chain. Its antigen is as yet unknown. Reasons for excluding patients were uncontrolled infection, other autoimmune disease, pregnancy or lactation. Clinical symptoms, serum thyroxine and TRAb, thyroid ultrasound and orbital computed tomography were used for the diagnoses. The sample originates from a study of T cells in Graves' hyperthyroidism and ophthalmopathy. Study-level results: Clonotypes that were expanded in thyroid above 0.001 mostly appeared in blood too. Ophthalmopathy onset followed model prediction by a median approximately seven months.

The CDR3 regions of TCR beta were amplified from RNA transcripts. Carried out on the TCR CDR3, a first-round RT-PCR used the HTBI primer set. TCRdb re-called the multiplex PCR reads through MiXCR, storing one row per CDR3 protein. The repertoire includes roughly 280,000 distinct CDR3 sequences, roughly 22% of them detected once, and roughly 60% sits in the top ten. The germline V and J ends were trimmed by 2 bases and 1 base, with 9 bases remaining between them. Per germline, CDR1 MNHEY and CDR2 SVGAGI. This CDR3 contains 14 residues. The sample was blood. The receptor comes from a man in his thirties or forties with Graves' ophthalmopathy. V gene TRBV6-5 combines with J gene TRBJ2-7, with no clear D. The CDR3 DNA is TGTGCCAGCAGTTACACCGTCGGGTCCTACGAGCAGTACTTC. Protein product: CASSYTVGSYEQYF.